Described below is a single TCR beta chain sequence and its context. Antigen specificity is unknown. The data belong to a study of regulatory T cells in long-lasting Graves disease. Building of the TCR beta libraries involved iRepertoire HTBI primers and Arm-PCR of CDR3 regions. From the multiplex PCR reads, TCRdb called clonotypes with MiXCR, one entry per CDR3 protein. The sample yields more than 400,000 distinct CDR3 sequences, 16% seen once. The CDR3 consists of 14 residues. Germline V gene data show CDR1 as DFQATT and CDR2 as SNEGSKA (reference sequence). V lost 3 bases, J lost 0 bases, and 6 bases lay in between. Time point defined: newly diagnosed GD, antithyroid drugs for less than 3 months. The authors made the TCR library using RNA they extracted from PBMCs. Findings and limits, study-wide: Since the sample size was small, accuracy may have been reduced. Persistent disease preferred TRBV28, TRBJ1-2 and TRBJ2-5; new disease, TRBV20-1 and TRBJ2-1.

The sample was also reused in another study, on T cells in Graves' hyperthyroidism and ophthalmopathy. From that paper: Uncontrolled infection, other autoimmune disease, pregnancy or lactation excluded patients. First-round RT-PCR of the TCR CDR3 relied on the HTBI primer set.

The source of this sequence is a man between 40 and 49 years old with Graves disease. The chain employs TRBV20-1 and TRBJ2-6; D is undetermined. The sequences come from peripheral blood mononuclear cells (PBMCs), collected at new diagnosis, from a patient treated with antithyroid drugs. In DNA, the CDR3 is TGCAGTGCTAGTCGTTACTCTGGGGCCAACGTCCTGACTTTC. Protein product: CSASRYSGANVLTF.